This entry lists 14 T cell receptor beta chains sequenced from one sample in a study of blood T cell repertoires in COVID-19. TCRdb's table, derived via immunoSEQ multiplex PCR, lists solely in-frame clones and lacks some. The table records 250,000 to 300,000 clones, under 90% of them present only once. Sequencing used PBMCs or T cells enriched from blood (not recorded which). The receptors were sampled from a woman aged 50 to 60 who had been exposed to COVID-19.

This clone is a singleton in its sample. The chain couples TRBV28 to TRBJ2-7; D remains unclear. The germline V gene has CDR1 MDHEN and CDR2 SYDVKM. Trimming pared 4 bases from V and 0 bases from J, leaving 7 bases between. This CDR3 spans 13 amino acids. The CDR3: CASSSPGSYEQYF. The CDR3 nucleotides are TGTGCCAGCAGTTCCCCCGGCTCCTACGAGCAGTACTTC.

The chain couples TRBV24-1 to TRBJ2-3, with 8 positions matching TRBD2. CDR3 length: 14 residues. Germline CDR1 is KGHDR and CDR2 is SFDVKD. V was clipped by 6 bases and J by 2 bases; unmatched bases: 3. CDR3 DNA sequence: TGTGCCACCAGTAGCGGGGGATACACAGATACGCAGTATTTT. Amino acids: CATSSGGYTDTQYF.

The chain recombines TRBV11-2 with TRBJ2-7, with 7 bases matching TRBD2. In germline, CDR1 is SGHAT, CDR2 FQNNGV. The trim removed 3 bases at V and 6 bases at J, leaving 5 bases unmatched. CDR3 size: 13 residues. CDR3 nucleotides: TGTGCCAGCAGCTTGGGACGGACTAGCGAGCAGTACTTC. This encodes CASSLGRTSEQYF.

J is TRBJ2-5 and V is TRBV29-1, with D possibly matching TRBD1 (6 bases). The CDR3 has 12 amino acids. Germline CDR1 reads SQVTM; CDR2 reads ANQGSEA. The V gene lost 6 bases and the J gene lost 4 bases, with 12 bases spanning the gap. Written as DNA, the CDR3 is TGCAGCGTGGGGGCAATTGGAGAGACCCAGTACTTC. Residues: CSVGAIGETQYF.

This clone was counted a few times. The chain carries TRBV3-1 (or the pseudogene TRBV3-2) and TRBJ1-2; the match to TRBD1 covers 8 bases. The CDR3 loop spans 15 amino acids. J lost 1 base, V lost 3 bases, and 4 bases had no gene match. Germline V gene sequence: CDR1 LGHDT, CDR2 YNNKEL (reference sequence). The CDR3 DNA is TGTGCCAGCAGCCAGACAGGGGAGCTTAACTATGGCTACACCTTC. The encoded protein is CASSQTGELNYGYTF.

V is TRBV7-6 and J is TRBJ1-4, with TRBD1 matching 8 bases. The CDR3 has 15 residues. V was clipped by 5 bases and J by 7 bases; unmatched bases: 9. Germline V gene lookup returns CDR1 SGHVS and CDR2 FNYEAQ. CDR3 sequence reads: CASSPRQGRGEKLFF. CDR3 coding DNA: TGTGCCAGCAGCCCGCGACAGGGGCGGGGTGAAAAACTGTTTTTT.

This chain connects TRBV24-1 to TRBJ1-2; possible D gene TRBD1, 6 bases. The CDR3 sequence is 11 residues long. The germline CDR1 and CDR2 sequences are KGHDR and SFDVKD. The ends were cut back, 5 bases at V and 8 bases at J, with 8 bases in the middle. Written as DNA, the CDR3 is TGTGCCACCAGTGCAGGGGAGGGCTACACCTTC. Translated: CATSAGEGYTF.

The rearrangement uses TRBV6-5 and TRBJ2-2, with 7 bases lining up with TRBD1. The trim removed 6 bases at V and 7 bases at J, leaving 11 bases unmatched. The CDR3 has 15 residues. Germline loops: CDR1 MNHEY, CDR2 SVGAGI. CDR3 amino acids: CASRDRRIEGGELFF. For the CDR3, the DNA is TGTGCCAGCAGGGACAGGCGGATCGAAGGCGGGGAGCTGTTTTTT.

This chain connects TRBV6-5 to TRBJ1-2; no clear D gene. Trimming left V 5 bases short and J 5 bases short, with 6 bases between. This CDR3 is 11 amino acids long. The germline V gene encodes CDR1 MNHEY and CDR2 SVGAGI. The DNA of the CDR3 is TGTGCCAGCAGTAACTTATATGGCTACACCTTC. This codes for CASSNLYGYTF.

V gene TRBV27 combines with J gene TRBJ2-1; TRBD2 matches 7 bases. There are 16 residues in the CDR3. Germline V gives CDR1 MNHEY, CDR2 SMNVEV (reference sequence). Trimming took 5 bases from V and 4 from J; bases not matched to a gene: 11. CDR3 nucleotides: TGTGCCAGCAGTGCCCGACTAGCTACTGCTTACAATGAGCAGTTCTTC. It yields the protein CASSARLATAYNEQFF.

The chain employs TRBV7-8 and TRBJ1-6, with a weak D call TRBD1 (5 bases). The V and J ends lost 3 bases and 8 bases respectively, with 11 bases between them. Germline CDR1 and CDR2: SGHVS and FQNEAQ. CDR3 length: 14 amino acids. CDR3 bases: TGTGCCAGCAGCTTTCAGGGTCCGGATTCACCCCTCCACTTT. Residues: CASSFQGPDSPLHF.

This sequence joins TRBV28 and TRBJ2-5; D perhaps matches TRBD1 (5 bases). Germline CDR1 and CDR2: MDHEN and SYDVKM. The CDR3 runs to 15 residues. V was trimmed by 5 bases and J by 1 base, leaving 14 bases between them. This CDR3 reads CASSVVPTVQETQYF. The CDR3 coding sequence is TGTGCCAGCAGTGTCGTCCCGACAGTCCAAGAGACCCAGTACTTC.

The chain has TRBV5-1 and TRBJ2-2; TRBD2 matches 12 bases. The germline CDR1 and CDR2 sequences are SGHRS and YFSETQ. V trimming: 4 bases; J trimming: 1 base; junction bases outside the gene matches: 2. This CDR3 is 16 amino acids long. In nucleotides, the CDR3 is TGCGCCAGCAGCGAACTAGCGGGGGGGAACACCGGGGAGCTGTTTTTT. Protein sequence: CASSELAGGNTGELFF.

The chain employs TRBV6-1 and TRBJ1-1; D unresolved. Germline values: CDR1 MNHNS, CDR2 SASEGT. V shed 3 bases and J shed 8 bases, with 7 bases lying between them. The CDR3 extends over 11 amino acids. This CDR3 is CASSDGGEAFF. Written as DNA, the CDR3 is TGTGCCAGCAGTGACGGCGGGGAAGCTTTCTTT.